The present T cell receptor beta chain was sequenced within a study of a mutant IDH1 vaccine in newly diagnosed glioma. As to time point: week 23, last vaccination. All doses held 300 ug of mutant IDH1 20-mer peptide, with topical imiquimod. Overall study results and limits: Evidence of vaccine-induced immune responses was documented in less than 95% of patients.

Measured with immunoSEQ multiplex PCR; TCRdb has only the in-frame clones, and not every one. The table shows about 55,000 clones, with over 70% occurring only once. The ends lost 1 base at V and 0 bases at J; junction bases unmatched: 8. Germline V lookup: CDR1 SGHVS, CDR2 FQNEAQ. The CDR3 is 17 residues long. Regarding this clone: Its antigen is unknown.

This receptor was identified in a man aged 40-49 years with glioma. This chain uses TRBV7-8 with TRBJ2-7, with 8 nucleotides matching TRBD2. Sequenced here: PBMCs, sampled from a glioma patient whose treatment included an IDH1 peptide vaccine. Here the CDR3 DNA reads TGTGCCAGCAGCTTAGTAGGTAGCGGGGTGGGCTCCTACGAGCAGTACTTC. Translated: CASSLVGSGVGSYEQYF. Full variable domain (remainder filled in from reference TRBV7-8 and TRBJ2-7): GAGVSQSPRYKVAKRGQDVALRCDPISGHVSLFWYQQALGQGPEFLTYFQNEAQLDKSGLPSDRFFAERPEGSVSTLKIQRTQQEDSAVYLCASSLVGSGVGSYEQYFGPGTRLTVT.